These T cell receptor beta chains were read from a single sample in a study of shared clonotypes between healthy human individuals. This table comes from immunoSEQ multiplex PCR, and its TCRdb copy is limited to in-frame clones, with some not included. Among some 1 million clones listed, about 74% were seen once. What was sequenced was memory CD4+ T cells sorted from blood. All receptors derive from a man aged 18 to 29 in good health. Each CDR3 is given with its conserved first and last residue. Fields, in order: V gene, D gene, clone size, J gene, CDR3 DNA, CDR3 protein. D genes are given only for firm matches. Some rows mark clone size as missing; the rest say once, few, many or name a class of expanded clone.

V gene: TRBV14
D gene: -
clone size: many
J gene: TRBJ1-6
CDR3 DNA: TGTGCCAGCAGACAGTCACTAGATAATTCACCCCTCCACTTT
CDR3 protein: CASRQSLDNSPLHF

V gene: TRBV15
D gene: TRBD2
clone size: -
J gene: TRBJ2-1
CDR3 DNA: TGTGCCACCAGCAGGACTAGCGGGGATTACAATGAGCAGTTCTTC
CDR3 protein: CATSRTSGDYNEQFF

V gene: TRBV7-2
D gene: -
clone size: -
J gene: TRBJ2-5
CDR3 DNA: TGTGCCAGCAGCTTGGCAGGGGACGAGACCCAGTACTTC
CDR3 protein: CASSLAGDETQYF

V gene: TRBV19
D gene: TRBD2
clone size: once
J gene: TRBJ2-5
CDR3 DNA: TGTGCCAGTAGTGCGGGAGTCGAGACCCAGTACTTC
CDR3 protein: CASSAGVETQYF

V gene: TRBV11-1
D gene: -
clone size: once
J gene: TRBJ2-5
CDR3 DNA: TGTGCCAGCAGCTCGGTTAAGGGGGGAGAGACCCAGTACTTC
CDR3 protein: CASSSVKGGETQYF

V gene: TRBV28
D gene: -
clone size: once
J gene: TRBJ1-2
CDR3 DNA: TGTGCCAGCAGTCCCGGCTCGGGGCGAGGCTACACCTTC
CDR3 protein: CASSPGSGRGYTF

V gene: TRBV13
D gene: TRBD1
clone size: -
J gene: TRBJ1-3
CDR3 DNA: TGTGCCAGCAGCCGTTTGGGACAGAAAAGCTCTGGAAACACCATATATTTT
CDR3 protein: CASSRLGQKSSGNTIYF

V gene: TRBV6-6
D gene: -
clone size: -
J gene: TRBJ1-2
CDR3 DNA: TGTGCCAGCAGTTACTCTGACAACTATGGCTACACCTTC
CDR3 protein: CASSYSDNYGYTF

V gene: TRBV5-1
D gene: TRBD2
clone size: -
J gene: TRBJ2-1
CDR3 DNA: TGCGCCAGCAGCTTGGAACAGCGGGGGCCCTACAATGAGCAGTTCTTC
CDR3 protein: CASSLEQRGPYNEQFF

V gene: TRBV10-3
D gene: TRBD1
clone size: -
J gene: TRBJ1-6
CDR3 DNA: TGTGCCATCAGTGAAGAAAGGACAGGCGGGAGCTCCTATAATTCACCCCTCCACTTT
CDR3 protein: CAISEERTGGSSYNSPLHF

V gene: TRBV5-1
D gene: -
clone size: -
J gene: TRBJ2-3
CDR3 DNA: TGCGCCAGCAGCTACGGGGCTTCAGATACGCAGTATTTT
CDR3 protein: CASSYGASDTQYF

V gene: TRBV12-2
D gene: -
clone size: -
J gene: TRBJ2-7
CDR3 DNA: TGTGCAAGTCGCTTAGGGTGGGGGAAGTCAAACTACGAGCAGTACTTC
CDR3 protein: CASRLGWGKSNYEQYF

V gene: TRBV7-2
D gene: -
clone size: -
J gene: TRBJ1-1
CDR3 DNA: TGTGCCAGCAGCTTAGCAAAGGGAGTGGGGAAAGCTTTCTTT
CDR3 protein: CASSLAKGVGKAFF

V gene: TRBV10-3
D gene: -
clone size: few
J gene: TRBJ2-6
CDR3 DNA: TGTGCCATCAGTCCCCCGGAGGGGCACCGGGGATCTGGGGCCAACGTCCTGACTTTC
CDR3 protein: CAISPPEGHRGSGANVLTF

V gene: TRBV7-8
D gene: -
clone size: -
J gene: TRBJ1-6
CDR3 DNA: TGTGCCAGCAGCCTCGGCTATCTTAATTCACCCCTCCACTTT
CDR3 protein: CASSLGYLNSPLHF

V gene: TRBV5-1
D gene: TRBD1
clone size: once
J gene: TRBJ1-2
CDR3 DNA: TGCGCCAGCAGCCTCCAGGGGGCGCCCAACTATGGCTACACCTTC
CDR3 protein: CASSLQGAPNYGYTF

V gene: TRBV7-9
D gene: -
clone size: few
J gene: TRBJ1-1
CDR3 DNA: TGTGCCAGCAGCTTCGGGGGTAACACTGAAGCTTTCTTT
CDR3 protein: CASSFGGNTEAFF

V gene: TRBV15
D gene: TRBD1
clone size: -
J gene: TRBJ2-2
CDR3 DNA: TGTGCCACCAGCTACCACAGGGGACCCGGGGAGCTGTTTTTT
CDR3 protein: CATSYHRGPGELFF

V gene: TRBV6-5
D gene: -
clone size: -
J gene: TRBJ2-7
CDR3 DNA: TGTGCCAGCACTCCCCCCGCAGGAGGGGCCTACGAGCAGTACTTC
CDR3 protein: CASTPPAGGAYEQYF

V gene: TRBV10-3
D gene: TRBD1
clone size: -
J gene: TRBJ1-2
CDR3 DNA: TGTGCCATCAGCGAGACAGGGAACGGCTACACCTTC
CDR3 protein: CAISETGNGYTF

V gene: TRBV5-1
D gene: -
clone size: -
J gene: TRBJ1-6
CDR3 DNA: TGCGCCAGCAGCTTGCCGGGCCCCACTAATTCGCCTTCACCCCTCCACTTT
CDR3 protein: CASSLPGPTNSPSPLHF

V gene: TRBV7-9
D gene: -
clone size: -
J gene: TRBJ2-2
CDR3 DNA: TGTGCCACCGAAGGGCGATCGAACACCGGGGAGCTGTTTTTT
CDR3 protein: CATEGRSNTGELFF

V gene: TRBV7-2
D gene: -
clone size: -
J gene: TRBJ2-7
CDR3 DNA: TGTGCCAGCAGCAGGGATGAACACGAGCAGTACTTC
CDR3 protein: CASSRDEHEQYF

V gene: TRBV6-1
D gene: -
clone size: -
J gene: TRBJ1-1
CDR3 DNA: TGTGCCAGCACCGGACTGCACTCAAACACTGAAGCTTTCTTT
CDR3 protein: CASTGLHSNTEAFF

V gene: TRBV11-2
D gene: -
clone size: -
J gene: TRBJ2-2
CDR3 DNA: TGTGCCAGCAGCTCGGGACCTACCGGGGAGCTGTTTTTT
CDR3 protein: CASSSGPTGELFF

V gene: TRBV2
D gene: -
clone size: few
J gene: TRBJ1-4
CDR3 DNA: TGTGCCAGCAGCGAGTTACAAGGAGGGGAAAAACTGTTTTTT
CDR3 protein: CASSELQGGEKLFF

V gene: TRBV7-9
D gene: -
clone size: -
J gene: TRBJ2-1
CDR3 DNA: TGTGCCAGCAGCTTAGATTCTGCTAGCGTGAGCTCCTACAATGAGCAGTTCTTC
CDR3 protein: CASSLDSASVSSYNEQFF

V gene: TRBV27
D gene: -
clone size: -
J gene: TRBJ2-5
CDR3 DNA: TGTGCCAGCAGTTTATTAGGTAGCGTGGAGACCCAGTACTTC
CDR3 protein: CASSLLGSVETQYF

V gene: TRBV5-4
D gene: -
clone size: few
J gene: TRBJ2-5
CDR3 DNA: TGTGCCAGCACCGAGGACCCCGGACGAGAGACCCAGTACTTC
CDR3 protein: CASTEDPGRETQYF

V gene: TRBV7-9
D gene: TRBD2
clone size: few
J gene: TRBJ2-3
CDR3 DNA: TGTGCCAGCAGCTCCTCTAGCGGGAGCACAGATACGCAGTATTTT
CDR3 protein: CASSSSSGSTDTQYF

V gene: TRBV6-5
D gene: TRBD1
clone size: many
J gene: TRBJ1-2
CDR3 DNA: TGTGCCACCAAGGACAGGGAGAGAGGCTACACCTTC
CDR3 protein: CATKDRERGYTF

V gene: TRBV4-3
D gene: -
clone size: -
J gene: TRBJ2-3
CDR3 DNA: TGCGCCAGCAGCCAAGTCGCGGCAGATACGCAGTATTTT
CDR3 protein: CASSQVAADTQYF

V gene: TRBV7-2
D gene: -
clone size: few
J gene: TRBJ2-1
CDR3 DNA: TGTGCCAGCAGCTTAATGGAGCCCATGAATGAGCAGTTCTTC
CDR3 protein: CASSLMEPMNEQFF

V gene: TRBV28
D gene: TRBD1
clone size: -
J gene: TRBJ1-2
CDR3 DNA: TGTGCCAGCAGCCAACGGACAGGGGGCTTTTTCTATGGCTACACCTTC
CDR3 protein: CASSQRTGGFFYGYTF

V gene: TRBV28
D gene: TRBD1
clone size: -
J gene: TRBJ2-7
CDR3 DNA: TGTGCCAGCAGTTTACGTGCTGGGACAGGGGGAATCTCCTACGAGCAGTACTTC
CDR3 protein: CASSLRAGTGGISYEQYF

V gene: TRBV2
D gene: -
clone size: many
J gene: TRBJ1-5
CDR3 DNA: TGTGCCAGCATGGGCGGGGGTCATAGCAATCAGCCCCAGCATTTT
CDR3 protein: CASMGGGHSNQPQHF

V gene: TRBV6-1
D gene: -
clone size: -
J gene: TRBJ1-5
CDR3 DNA: TGTGCCAGCAGTGAGAGGTCGGTTGGGGGAAATCAGCCCCAGCATTTT
CDR3 protein: CASSERSVGGNQPQHF